What follows are 26 T cell receptor beta chains derived from one specimen sequenced in a study of T cell changes during pregnancy in multiple sclerosis (dated by TCRdb to about 2019). Libraries were made using the immunoSEQ multiplex PCR assay. Imported from immuneACCESS, the table was reduced by TCRdb to in-frame sequences with V and J called. These copies leave out some clones; in studies compared against another copy, an unresolved V gene accounts for under half, and the cause of the remainder is not known. The sample table records about 100,000 clones; roughly 90% of these occur just once. The biggest ten clones account for more than 0.65% of the sample. The sample was peripheral blood, taken in the third trimester of pregnancy. The source of these receptors is a female donor in good health, enrolled as a control in a pregnancy study.

The chain has TRBV5-4 and TRBJ2-3, with D possibly matching TRBD2 (7 bases). Germline V gives CDR1 SGHNT, CDR2 YYREEE (reference sequence). This CDR3 is 14 amino acids long. With 6 bases removed from V and 2 bases from J, the gap between germline ends came to 13 bases. The CDR3 here is CASTTGGLTDTQYF. The DNA of the CDR3 is TGTGCCAGCACGACCGGGGGGCTCACAGATACGCAGTATTTT.

This chain uses TRBV2 with TRBJ1-5, with 8 nucleotides matching TRBD1. CDR3 length equals 14 residues. The germline gives CDR1 SNHLY, CDR2 FYNNEI. V was clipped by 5 bases and J by 6 bases; unmatched bases: 6. The CDR3: CASSLTGGSQPQHF. As DNA, the CDR3 is TGTGCCAGCAGTCTAACAGGGGGGAGTCAGCCCCAGCATTTT.

The chain employs TRBV7-9 and TRBJ2-5, with 15 bases fitting TRBD2. V was pared by 4 bases and J by 5 bases, with 8 bases of the junction left unmatched. The CDR3 contains 17 residues. Germline values: CDR1 SEHNR, CDR2 FQNEAQ (reference sequence). The CDR3 region has the DNA TGTGCCAGCAGCTCCGGGACTAGCGGGGGGAAGGCTGAGACCCAGTACTTC. Protein sequence: CASSSGTSGGKAETQYF. Full variable domain (rest looked up from reference TRBV7-9 and TRBJ2-5): DTGVSQNPRHKITKRGQNVTFRCDPISEHNRLYWYRQTLGQGPEFLTYFQNEAQLEKSRLLSDRFSAERPKGSFSTLEIQRTEQGDSAMYLCASSSGTSGGKAETQYFGPGTRLLVL.

The chain links TRBV5-1 to TRBJ1-3; 8 bases fit TRBD1. Germline V gene lookup returns CDR1 SGHRS and CDR2 YFSETQ. This CDR3 has 14 residues. The J segment lost 2 bases and the V segment lost 5 bases, leaving 3 bases of the junction unmatched. Here the CDR3 reads CASSWDRTGNTIYF. Written as DNA, the CDR3 is TGCGCCAGCAGTTGGGACAGGACTGGAAACACCATATATTTT.

The gene calls are TRBV4-2 and TRBJ2-5; TRBD1 aligns across 12 bases. Trimming took 1 base from V and 5 from J; bases not matched to a gene: 8. This CDR3 region has 17 residues. Germline-derived CDR1 and CDR2 are LGHNA and YNFKEQ. CDR3 sequence reads: CASSQVLGQGAGETQYF. The DNA for the CDR3 is TGTGCCAGCAGCCAAGTTTTGGGACAGGGGGCCGGGGAGACCCAGTACTTC.

This CDR3 reads CASSELFLETQYF. The CDR3 DNA reads as TGTGCCAGCAGTGAACTCTTCTTGGAGACCCAGTACTTC. The V call is TRBV6-1, the J call TRBJ2-5; D remains ambiguous. With 2 bases removed from V and 5 bases from J, the gap between germline ends came to 9 bases. Germline CDR1 MNHNS, CDR2 SASEGT. CDR3 length: 13 residues.

The V and J genes are TRBV27 and TRBJ2-7, with 9 positions matching TRBD2. The CDR3 sequence is 14 residues long. With 7 bases clipped from V and 6 bases from J, the junction kept 10 bases outside the gene matches. Per the germline V gene, CDR1 is MNHEY and CDR2 is SMNVEV (reference sequence). The CDR3 nucleotides read TGTGCCAGCACCTGGCGGGGGGGCGAAAGCGAGCAGTACTTC. Its protein product is CASTWRGGESEQYF.

The chain combines TRBV30 with TRBJ2-5; a possible D gene is TRBD2 (5 bases). From germline, CDR1 is GTSNPN and CDR2 SVGIG (reference sequence). The CDR3 extends over 14 amino acids. The V gene lost 4 bases and the J gene lost 6 bases, with 18 bases spanning the gap. The CDR3 loop reads CAWTPGQPGKTQYF. CDR3 nucleotides: TGTGCCTGGACCCCGGGCCAGCCCGGGAAGACCCAGTACTTC. The full variable domain, completed using reference TRBV30 and TRBJ2-5, is SQTIHQWPATLVQPVGSPLSLECTVEGTSNPNLYWYRQAAGRGLQLLFYSVGIGQISSEVPQNLSASRPQDRQFILSSKKLLLSDSGFYLCAWTPGQPGKTQYFGPGTRLLVL.

V and J are TRBV19 and TRBJ1-1; 7 bases are shared with TRBD1. The CDR3 has 15 amino acids. J lost 1 base, V lost 1 base, and 3 bases had no gene match. Germline V lookup: CDR1 LNHDA, CDR2 SQIVND (reference sequence). The CDR3 is CASSIGTGANTEAFF. In DNA form, the CDR3 reads TGTGCCAGTAGTATAGGAACAGGGGCGAACACTGAAGCTTTCTTT.

This clone was seen a handful of times. The chain carries TRBV9 and TRBJ2-7, with D perhaps TRBD1 (5 bases). Per the germline V gene, CDR1 is SGDLS and CDR2 is YYNGEE. CDR3 length: 14 residues. V lost 1 base and J 4 bases, leaving 12 bases between the germline ends. The DNA of the CDR3 is TGTGCCAGCAGCGTACAGGGTGATGGGTACGAGCAGTACTTC. It encodes CASSVQGDGYEQYF.

The CDR3 DNA reads TGTGCCAGCCAAGACAGCTTAGGCGAGCAGTACTTC. This codes for CASQDSLGEQYF. The V gene is TRBV2, the J gene TRBJ2-7; possibly TRBD1 for D (5 bases). Per germline, CDR1 SNHLY and CDR2 FYNNEI. This CDR3 has 12 amino acids. The germline V and J ends were trimmed by 8 bases and 6 bases, with 14 bases remaining between them.

The J gene is TRBJ1-1, the V gene TRBV5-1; D perhaps matches TRBD1 (5 bases). Between the trimmed V and J ends, which lost 0 bases and 5 bases, there was a span of 11 bases. Germline values: CDR1 SGHRS, CDR2 YFSETQ. The CDR3 is 14 amino acids. For the CDR3, the DNA is TGCGCCAGCAGCTTGGGACAGACCGAGACTGAAGCTTTCTTT. Encoded protein: CASSLGQTETEAFF.

The V gene is TRBV18, the J gene TRBJ1-5, with D tentatively TRBD1 (5 bases). CDR1 KGHSH and CDR2 LQKENI come from the germline V gene. This CDR3 has 16 residues. V was pared by 6 bases and J by 5 bases, with 20 bases between. In nucleotides, the CDR3 is TGTGCCAGCTCCATGGCAGGGAAAAGTAGGGATCAGCCCCAGCATTTT. Residues: CASSMAGKSRDQPQHF.

The chain is built from TRBV29-1 and TRBJ2-3; 7 bases fit TRBD1. With V trimmed by 6 bases and J by 0 bases, 6 bases remained unmatched. Germline V gene lookup returns CDR1 SQVTM and CDR2 ANQGSEA. The CDR3 is 14 residues long. The CDR3 sequence: CSVVGQLSTDTQYF. The CDR3 DNA reads TGCAGCGTGGTGGGACAGCTTAGCACAGATACGCAGTATTTT.

The sample holds one count of this clone. The rearrangement joins TRBV5-6 to TRBJ1-2; 12 bases align to TRBD1. The germline CDR1 and CDR2 sequences are SGHDT and YYEEEE. The CDR3 extends over 14 amino acids. The J segment lost 7 bases and the V segment lost 4 bases, leaving 5 bases of the junction unmatched. CDR3 in DNA: TGTGCCAGCAGCCCGGGACAGGGGGCGCTTGGCTACACCTTC. This gives the protein CASSPGQGALGYTF.

This clone occurred a few times. The chain employs TRBV29-1 and TRBJ1-1; D might be TRBD1 (5 bases). CDR3 length: 13 residues. Trimming shortened V by 0 bases and J by 2 bases, and 7 bases separated the two germline ends. Germline assignment: CDR1 SQVTM and CDR2 ANQGSEA. The CDR3 loop reads CSVEERGNTEAFF. CDR3 bases: TGCAGCGTTGAAGAAAGGGGTAACACTGAAGCTTTCTTT.

This chain uses TRBV11-3 with TRBJ2-7; D not resolved. The CDR3 is 12 residues long. Trimming took off 5 bases at V and 2 bases at J, with 7 bases between the two ends. Per germline, CDR1 SGHNT and CDR2 YENEEA. As DNA, the CDR3 is TGTGCCAGCAGCGCTGGCACCTACGAGCAGTACTTC. Its protein is CASSAGTYEQYF.

The chain couples TRBV27 to TRBJ1-4; a possible D gene is TRBD1 (6 bases). CDR3 length equals 15 residues. Per germline, CDR1 MNHEY and CDR2 SMNVEV (reference sequence). Trimming shortened V by 5 bases and J by 4 bases, and 14 bases separated the two germline ends. This CDR3 reads CASSPTGYFNEKLFF. CDR3 nucleotides: TGTGCCAGCAGTCCCACAGGGTACTTTAATGAAAAACTGTTTTTT.

A few counts support this clone. The chain links TRBV12-5 to TRBJ1-1, with 8 bases that match TRBD1. This CDR3 comprises 16 residues. The J segment lost 1 base and the V segment lost 6 bases, leaving 10 bases of the junction unmatched. Germline loops: CDR1 LGHNT, CDR2 FRNRAP. As DNA, the CDR3 is TGTGCTAGTGGCCTGGGTAAGGACAGGGCGAACACTGAAGCTTTCTTT. Residues: CASGLGKDRANTEAFF.

The rearrangement uses TRBV6-6 and TRBJ2-7; perhaps TRBD2 as D (7 bases). Per the germline V gene, CDR1 is MNHNY and CDR2 is SVGAGI (reference sequence). Deletions cut 7 bases from V and 7 bases from J, with 11 bases between. The CDR3 loop spans 11 amino acids. CDR3 coding DNA: TGTGCCAGCAACGGGGGGCGGGAGCAGTACTTC. Its protein product is CASNGGREQYF.

This sequence joins TRBV9 and TRBJ1-6, with TRBD1 matching 7 bases. CDR3 length: 15 amino acids. Trimming at V came to 4 bases and at J to 6 bases, leaving 7 bases not matched to a gene. Germline V CDR1 and CDR2: SGDLS, YYNGEE. This CDR3 is CASSPRQGTNSPLHF. CDR3 sequence (DNA): TGTGCCAGCAGCCCCCGACAGGGAACTAATTCACCCCTCCACTTT.

This chain links TRBV5-6 with TRBJ2-1, with 8 bases aligning to TRBD2. With 2 bases clipped from V and 7 bases from J, the junction kept 8 bases outside the gene matches. CDR1 and CDR2 from the germline V gene are SGHDT and YYEEEE. The CDR3 extends over 15 amino acids. The CDR3 region has the DNA TGTGCCAGCAGCTTACTCGGGGGGGGTGGGAATGAGCAGTTCTTC. This codes for CASSLLGGGGNEQFF.

In its sample, this clone was seen once. In DNA, the CDR3 is TGTGCCAGCAGTCTCTTCACGGGGGGTAATGAGCAGTTCTTC. It is translated as CASSLFTGGNEQFF. The chain employs TRBV6-5 and TRBJ2-1; 7 bases map to TRBD2. This CDR3 is built from 14 residues. The junction had 8 bases not matched to a gene; V was cut back by 5 bases and J by 7 bases. Germline V gene lookup returns CDR1 MNHEY and CDR2 SVGAGI.

The rearrangement uses TRBV15 and TRBJ2-1; 11 bases fit TRBD2. Germline values: CDR1 LNHNV, CDR2 YYDKDF (reference sequence). This CDR3 contains 18 residues. J lost 4 bases, V lost 3 bases, and 11 bases had no gene match. This chain's CDR3 is CATSRSLITSGGYNEQFF. The CDR3 region has the DNA TGTGCCACCAGCAGGTCCTTAATTACTAGCGGGGGATACAATGAGCAGTTCTTC.

V usage is TRBV18 and J usage is TRBJ2-3; 7 nucleotides agree with TRBD1. CDR1 KGHSH and CDR2 LQKENI come from the germline V gene. The CDR3 contains 16 residues. Trimming cost V 1 base and J 2 bases; bases outside gene matches: 6. CDR3: CASSPLGTEFTDTQYF. CDR3 nucleotide sequence: TGTGCCAGCTCACCACTCGGGACAGAGTTCACAGATACGCAGTATTTT.

The rearrangement links TRBV11-3 to TRBJ2-5; 11 bases map to TRBD2. The CDR3 sequence is 18 residues long. The junction had 9 bases not matched to a gene; V was cut back by 0 bases and J by 3 bases. In germline, CDR1 is SGHNT, CDR2 YENEEA. CDR3 nucleotides: TGTGCCAGCAGCTTAGATGTTCGACTAGCGGGGTTGGAAGAGACCCAGTACTTC. Protein product: CASSLDVRLAGLEETQYF.